This TCR beta chain emerged from a study of T cells in Graves' hyperthyroidism and ophthalmopathy. This clonotype has a handful of counts. The CDR3 is 17 residues long. CDR1 is LGHNA and CDR2 is YSLEER in the germline V gene. V was trimmed by 3 bases and J by 2 bases, leaving 20 bases between them. Using RNA transcripts as the source, TCR beta CDR3 regions were amplified. The HTBI set primed first-round TCR CDR3 RT-PCR. TCRdb re-derived calls from the multiplex PCR reads in MiXCR, one entry per CDR3 protein. The data contain hundreds of thousands of distinct CDR3 sequences, less than 15% of them singletons.

This clonotype was sampled from a woman between 18 and 29 years old with Graves' hyperthyroidism. The specimen sequenced was blood. The V call is TRBV4-3, the J call TRBJ2-7, with D maybe TRBD2 (6 bases). CDR3 in DNA: TGCGCCAGCAGCCATGGCGGGCCCGCGGGAAAAGCCTACGAGCAGTACTTC. Protein product: CASSHGGPAGKAYEQYF.